The 32 T cell receptor beta chains given below trace back to one sample, sequenced in a study of shared clonotypes between healthy human individuals. Some clones are missing from TCRdb's copy, which holds only in-frame ones; the method was immunoSEQ multiplex PCR. The sample contains 2 million to 3 million clones, over 85% of which appear only once. The source material was naive CD4+ T cells from PBMCs. The subset: CD45RA+ positively selected. Every receptor here comes from a man aged 18 to 30 in good health. Some clones in this sample may be carry-over from other donors' samples.

The V and J genes are TRBV5-4 and TRBJ2-1; TRBD2 might be the D (5 bases). Trimming took 1 base from V and 4 from J, leaving 12 bases between them. The CDR3 is 15 amino acids. Germline CDR1 is SGHNT and CDR2 is YYREEE (reference sequence). CDR3 sequence (DNA): TGTGCCAGCAGCTTGTATCTAGCCATGTACAATGAGCAGTTCTTC. Protein sequence: CASSLYLAMYNEQFF.

This clone was recorded a few times. The chain carries TRBV7-8 and TRBJ2-1; maybe TRBD2 (5 bases). V lost 7 bases, J lost 5 bases, and 21 bases lay in between. The CDR3 runs to 16 residues. Germline V gene sequence: CDR1 SGHVS, CDR2 FQNEAQ. The CDR3 protein is CASTQSRTLRDNEQFF. The CDR3 region has the DNA TGTGCCAGCACCCAATCCCGGACTCTAAGGGACAATGAGCAGTTCTTC.

This clone was recorded only once. The rearrangement links TRBV4-1 to TRBJ1-5; D may be TRBD1 (6 bases). The CDR3 is 15 residues long. From germline, CDR1 is MGHRA and CDR2 YSYEKL. Trimming removed 0 bases from V and 6 bases from J, with 12 bases in between. The CDR3 DNA reads TGCGCCAGCAGCCAAGAATGGGGGCCTCCTCAGCCCCAGCATTTT. Its protein is CASSQEWGPPQPQHF.

The chain carries TRBV5-1 and TRBJ2-1; 9 bases map to TRBD2. The germline V gene has CDR1 SGHRS and CDR2 YFSETQ. This CDR3 comprises 19 residues. With 1 base clipped from V and 0 bases from J, the junction kept 11 bases outside the gene matches. This CDR3 is CASSLFEVRTSVSYNEQFF. The CDR3 DNA sequence: TGCGCCAGCAGCTTGTTTGAGGTGCGGACTAGCGTCTCCTACAATGAGCAGTTCTTC.

The chain carries TRBV28 and TRBJ2-7; D ambiguous. This CDR3 comprises 10 residues. V was trimmed by 7 bases and J by 5 bases, leaving 6 bases between them. CDR1 is MDHEN, CDR2 SYDVKM, per germline. CDR3 bases: TGTGCCAGCACCGGCGACGAGCAGTACTTC. Protein sequence: CASTGDEQYF. Looking up the rest from reference TRBV28 and TRBJ2-7 gives the full variable domain: DVKVTQSSRYLVKRTGEKVFLECVQDMDHENMFWYRQDPGLGLRLIYFSYDVKMKEKGDIPEGYSVSREKKERFSLILESASTNQTSMYLCASTGDEQYFGPGTRLTVT.

This CDR3 reads CASSGSGGVETQYF. Here the CDR3 DNA reads TGTGCCAGCAGTGGATCGGGGGGGGTAGAGACCCAGTACTTC. The rearrangement links TRBV2 to TRBJ2-5, with 8 bases fitting TRBD2. The germline CDR1 and CDR2 sequences are SNHLY and FYNNEI. J gave up 4 bases and V 4 bases, and 5 bases lay outside the gene matches. This CDR3 is 14 amino acids long. The whole variable domain, remainder taken from reference TRBV2 and TRBJ2-5, is EPEVTQTPSHQVTQMGQEVILRCVPISNHLYFYWYRQILGQKVEFLVSFYNNEISEKSEIFDDQFSVERPDGSNFTLKIRSTKLEDSAMYFCASSGSGGVETQYFGPGTRLLVL.

This chain connects TRBV5-1 to TRBJ2-2; D is ambiguous. CDR3 length equals 12 residues. V lost 7 bases and J 6 bases, leaving 10 bases between the germline ends. Germline CDR1 and CDR2: SGHRS and YFSETQ. CDR3 nucleotides: TGCGCCAGCGGCACCAGAGCCGGGGAGCTGTTTTTT. This translates into CASGTRAGELFF.

The V and J genes are TRBV9 and TRBJ1-3; 8 positions agree with TRBD1. The V gene's germline CDR1 is SGDLS and CDR2 YYNGEE. The CDR3 consists of 16 residues. The V and J ends lost 1 base and 3 bases, in that order; junction bases with no gene match: 6. The CDR3 bases are TGTGCCAGCAGCGTAAGCGGGACAGGAGGTGGAAACACCATATATTTT. Amino acid sequence: CASSVSGTGGGNTIYF.

This chain connects TRBV9 to TRBJ1-3; D gene uncertain. The germline gives CDR1 SGDLS, CDR2 YYNGEE. The ends were cut back, 1 base at V and 0 bases at J, with 5 bases in the middle. CDR3 length: 14 amino acids. CDR3 sequence reads: CASSVFSSGNTIYF. In nucleotides, the CDR3 is TGTGCCAGCAGCGTATTCAGCTCTGGAAACACCATATATTTT.

The chain has TRBV5-1 and TRBJ2-1; 9 positions match TRBD2. The ends lost 0 bases at V and 10 bases at J; junction bases unmatched: 8. The length of the CDR3 is 15 residues. Germline CDR1 reads SGHRS; CDR2 reads YFSETQ. The DNA for the CDR3 is TGCGCCAGCAGCTTGGTCCAGGGAGCGGGAGGCGAGCAGTTCTTC. Protein product: CASSLVQGAGGEQFF.

The rearrangement joins TRBV18 to TRBJ1-1; D call uncertain. CDR3 length: 13 amino acids. Germline lookup yields CDR1 KGHSH and CDR2 LQKENI. V lost 5 bases and J 0 bases, leaving 7 bases between the germline ends. The CDR3 bases are TGTGCCAGCTCAATCGACTTGAACACTGAAGCTTTCTTT. Encoded protein: CASSIDLNTEAFF.

This rearrangement joins TRBV25-1 to TRBJ1-1; D gene ambiguous. V lost 7 bases and J 7 bases, leaving 16 bases between the germline ends. The CDR3 consists of 13 residues. CDR1 is MGHDK and CDR2 is SYGVNS in the germline V gene. CDR3 amino acids: CASTKTGLSEAFF. CDR3 DNA sequence: TGTGCCAGCACAAAAACCGGGTTGAGTGAAGCTTTCTTT.

The chain carries TRBV6-1 and TRBJ1-2; TRBD1 is a possible D gene (5 bases). V was trimmed by 5 bases and J by 3 bases, leaving 16 bases between them. The CDR3 loop spans 15 amino acids. CDR1 MNHNS and CDR2 SASEGT come from the germline V gene. The CDR3 is CASSIVREFDYGYTF. CDR3 in DNA: TGTGCCAGCAGTATTGTCAGGGAATTCGACTATGGCTACACCTTC.

This rearrangement joins TRBV27 to TRBJ2-2; D is ambiguous. The germline V gene encodes CDR1 MNHEY and CDR2 SMNVEV (reference sequence). Trimming removed 5 bases at V and 2 bases at J, with 15 bases between. The CDR3 has 16 residues. The CDR3 here is CASSPFGVPNTGELFF. The CDR3 nucleotides are TGTGCCAGCAGTCCCTTTGGGGTACCAAACACCGGGGAGCTGTTTTTT.

The chain carries TRBV11-2 and TRBJ2-7, with TRBD2 matching 8 bases. Trimming cost V 5 bases and J 5 bases; bases outside gene matches: 8. CDR1 is SGHAT, CDR2 FQNNGV, per germline. The CDR3 length is 14 residues. As DNA, the CDR3 is TGTGCCAGCAGCCCAGTAGCGGGACTGAACGAGCAGTACTTC. It encodes CASSPVAGLNEQYF.

The chain combines TRBV7-8 with TRBJ2-1; maybe TRBD2 (6 bases). This CDR3 spans 17 amino acids. Germline CDR1 reads SGHVS; CDR2 reads FQNEAQ. Trimming shortened V by 4 bases and J by 6 bases, and 22 bases separated the two germline ends. CDR3 region: CASSSPQRGAQVNEQFF. The CDR3 DNA reads TGTGCCAGCAGCTCCCCCCAACGCGGGGCCCAAGTCAATGAGCAGTTCTTC.

On this clone itself: This same CDR3 is encoded by further DNA sequences in the sample. The chain has TRBV29-1 and TRBJ1-4; D is perhaps TRBD1 (5 bases). V gave up 1 base and J gave up 4 bases, with 7 bases separating them. CDR3 length equals 13 residues. Germline assignment: CDR1 SQVTM and CDR2 ANQGSEA. The CDR3 protein is CSVEGGDNEKLFF. In DNA form, the CDR3 reads TGCAGCGTTGAAGGGGGGGATAATGAAAAACTGTTTTTT.

The rearrangement joins TRBV7-8 to TRBJ2-5; TRBD2 aligns across 7 bases. The CDR3 runs to 13 residues. Trimming at V came to 5 bases and at J to 4 bases, leaving 4 bases not matched to a gene. CDR1 and CDR2 from the germline V gene are SGHVS and FQNEAQ. The chain's CDR3 is CASSPGLRETQYF. The CDR3 region has the DNA TGTGCCAGCAGCCCGGGACTACGAGAGACCCAGTACTTC. The variable domain in full, with the rest retrieved from reference TRBV7-8 and TRBJ2-5, is GAGVSQSPRYKVAKRGQDVALRCDPISGHVSLFWYQQALGQGPEFLTYFQNEAQLDKSGLPSDRFFAERPEGSVSTLKIQRTQQEDSAVYLCASSPGLRETQYFGPGTRLLVL.

This chain joins TRBV7-3 and TRBJ2-7, with D uncertain. There are 15 residues in the CDR3. CDR1 is SGHTA, CDR2 FQGTGA, per germline. The V and J ends lost 2 bases and 5 bases respectively, with 16 bases between them. CDR3 protein: CASSLSGSRPHEQYF. The CDR3 nucleotides read TGTGCCAGCAGCTTATCAGGAAGCCGCCCTCACGAGCAGTACTTC. Based on the CDR3 plus reference TRBV7-3 and TRBJ2-7, the full variable domain is GAGVSQTPSNKVTEKGKYVELRCDPISGHTALYWYRQSLGQGPEFLIYFQGTGAADDSGLPNDRFFAVRPEGSVSTLKIQRTERGDSAVYLCASSLSGSRPHEQYFGPGTRLTVT.

The gene calls are TRBV5-1 and TRBJ2-5, with 7 bases lining up with TRBD2. The CDR3 totals 15 residues. Germline loops: CDR1 SGHRS, CDR2 YFSETQ. The V segment lost 0 bases and the J segment 1 base; nucleotides outside the gene matches: 3. The CDR3 DNA reads TGCGCCAGCAGCTTGGAAGCGGGACGCCAAGAGACCCAGTACTTC. Its translation is CASSLEAGRQETQYF.

This chain joins TRBV5-4 and TRBJ1-3; 7 bases line up with TRBD1. The V gene's germline CDR1 is SGHNT and CDR2 YYREEE (reference sequence). The CDR3 extends over 15 amino acids. V dropped 4 bases and J dropped 1; count of bases not matched to a gene: 5. For the CDR3, the DNA is TGTGCCAGCAGCCCAGGGGGTCTGTCTGGAAACACCATATATTTT. This codes for CASSPGGLSGNTIYF.

This clone was observed once. The chain has TRBV28 and TRBJ2-2, with no clear D. The CDR3 has 14 residues. V shed 7 bases and J shed 6 bases, with 15 bases lying between them. The germline gives CDR1 MDHEN, CDR2 SYDVKM. Written as DNA, the CDR3 is TGTGCCAGCACTCGCGGTGGGTACGCCGGGGAGCTGTTTTTT. The encoded protein is CASTRGGYAGELFF.

The rearrangement links TRBV14 to TRBJ2-7; D is undetermined. Germline V gene data show CDR1 as SGHDN and CDR2 as FVKESK. Trimming took off 3 bases at V and 6 bases at J, with 12 bases between the two ends. The CDR3 runs to 13 residues. CDR3: CASSHLGFFEQYF. In DNA, the CDR3 is TGTGCCAGCAGCCACTTGGGGTTCTTCGAGCAGTACTTC.

The chain carries TRBV7-8 and TRBJ2-5; TRBD2 might be the D (6 bases). Trimming removed 5 bases from V and 5 bases from J, with 12 bases in between. Germline loops: CDR1 SGHVS, CDR2 FQNEAQ. This CDR3 is built from 13 residues. The CDR3, as DNA: TGTGCCAGCAGCCCCGGTGGGAGGGAGACCCAGTACTTC. Its protein product is CASSPGGRETQYF. Variable domain in full (rest from reference TRBV7-8 and TRBJ2-5): GAGVSQSPRYKVAKRGQDVALRCDPISGHVSLFWYQQALGQGPEFLTYFQNEAQLDKSGLPSDRFFAERPEGSVSTLKIQRTQQEDSAVYLCASSPGGRETQYFGPGTRLLVL.

The chain joins TRBV2 to TRBJ1-4; 8 positions agree with TRBD1. The CDR3 is 13 amino acids. V shed 8 bases and J 10 bases; nucleotides not matched to a gene: 9. CDR1 and CDR2 from the germline V gene are SNHLY and FYNNEI. The CDR3 DNA follows: TGTGCCAGCTCCGACAGGGGAGTAGGAAAACTGTTTTTT. Translated, it gives CASSDRGVGKLFF.

V and J are TRBV7-9 and TRBJ1-3; D unresolved. Germline assignment: CDR1 SEHNR and CDR2 FQNEAQ (reference sequence). V was cut by 1 base and J by 1 base, with 11 bases left in between. The CDR3 runs to 16 residues. The CDR3 region is CASSLGQVGSGNTIYF. The CDR3 bases are TGTGCCAGCAGCTTAGGGCAAGTGGGGTCTGGAAACACCATATATTTT.

This sequence joins TRBV19 and TRBJ2-4; 7 bases are a match to TRBD1. Germline lookup yields CDR1 LNHDA and CDR2 SQIVND (reference sequence). There are 14 residues in the CDR3. The V and J ends lost 5 bases and 4 bases, in that order; junction bases with no gene match: 5. In DNA, the CDR3 is TGTGCCAGTAGTGTGTGGGACAGAAAAAACATTCAGTACTTC. Translating it yields CASSVWDRKNIQYF.

The chain uses TRBV30 and TRBJ2-1, with D possibly being TRBD2 (5 bases). The CDR3 is 13 residues long. V was trimmed by 4 bases and J by 7 bases, leaving 14 bases between them. Germline V CDR1 and CDR2: GTSNPN, SVGIG (reference sequence). CDR3 nucleotide sequence: TGTGCCTGGAATAAACGGGGTCCAAATGAGCAGTTCTTC. Amino acid sequence: CAWNKRGPNEQFF.

The count of this clone is one. The CDR3 DNA reads TGTGCCAGCAGCTTAGGCGCAGCCGAGCAGTACTTC. Translated, it gives CASSLGAAEQYF. The chain has TRBV11-3 and TRBJ2-7; D is uncertain. Germline lookup yields CDR1 SGHNT and CDR2 YENEEA. V was pared by 1 base and J by 6 bases, with 7 bases between. The CDR3 runs 12 residues.

The chain has TRBV5-4 and TRBJ2-7; TRBD2 aligns across 7 bases. V lost 4 bases and J lost 2; bases outside the gene matches: 6. The length of the CDR3 is 14 residues. The germline gives CDR1 SGHNT, CDR2 YYREEE (reference sequence). The CDR3 DNA reads as TGTGCCAGCAGCCTACAGCGGGAACCCTACGAGCAGTACTTC. The encoded protein is CASSLQREPYEQYF.

The chain combines TRBV6-1 with TRBJ1-4; tentative D call: TRBD1 (6 bases). CDR1 MNHNS and CDR2 SASEGT come from the germline V gene. Trimming took off 6 bases at V and 4 bases at J, with 9 bases between the two ends. The CDR3 extends over 13 amino acids. The CDR3 DNA follows: TGTGCCAGCAGCGGACAGTATAATGAAAAACTGTTTTTT. It codes for CASSGQYNEKLFF.

The chain employs TRBV28 and TRBJ2-2, with TRBD1 identical over 9 bases. The length of the CDR3 is 16 residues. Germline trimming cut 5 bases from V and 0 bases from J; bases unmatched to any gene: 4. Germline V gene lookup returns CDR1 MDHEN and CDR2 SYDVKM. CDR3 amino acids: CASSPWTGANTGELFF. The CDR3 DNA reads as TGTGCCAGCAGTCCTTGGACAGGGGCGAACACCGGGGAGCTGTTTTTT.